This T cell receptor beta chain originates from a study of early T cells in non-severe SARS-CoV-2 infection. Background on the study: The sequenced material was bulk RNA from unsorted whole blood, and its chains were unpaired.

Overall study results and limits: The VDJdb matching leaned toward anti-spike CD8 responses and overlooked private and CD4 specificities.

Individual cDNA molecules each received unique molecular identifiers attached to them. TCRdb passed the 5' RACE reads through MiXCR, listing each CDR3 protein once. The data contain about 71,000 distinct CDR3 sequences, roughly an eighth of them singletons. This clonotype was recorded many times. The antigen remains undetermined. This CDR3 contains 12 residues. Germline V gene data show CDR1 as LGHNA and CDR2 as YNFKEQ. Trimming removed 5 bases from V and 4 bases from J, with 8 bases in between. The clonotype comes from an adult who was a healthcare worker with PCR-confirmed SARS-CoV-2 infection or an uninfected control (not recorded which). The sample taken for sequencing was whole blood. The J gene is TRBJ1-2, the V gene TRBV4-2; no clear D. CDR3 nucleotides: TGTGCCAGCAGCGACGAATTCTATGGCTACACCTTC. Its protein is CASSDEFYGYTF.